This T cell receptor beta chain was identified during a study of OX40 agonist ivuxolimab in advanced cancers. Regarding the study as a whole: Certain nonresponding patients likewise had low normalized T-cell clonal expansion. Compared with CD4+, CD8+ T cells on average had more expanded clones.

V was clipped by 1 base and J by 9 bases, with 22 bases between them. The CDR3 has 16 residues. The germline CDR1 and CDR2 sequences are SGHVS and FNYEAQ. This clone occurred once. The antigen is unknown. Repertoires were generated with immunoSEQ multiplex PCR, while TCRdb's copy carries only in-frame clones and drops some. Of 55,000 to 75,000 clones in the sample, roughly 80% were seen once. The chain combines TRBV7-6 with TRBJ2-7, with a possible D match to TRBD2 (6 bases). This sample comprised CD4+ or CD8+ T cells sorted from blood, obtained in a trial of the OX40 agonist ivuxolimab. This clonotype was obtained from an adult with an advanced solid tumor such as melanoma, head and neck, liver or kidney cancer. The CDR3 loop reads CASSLVSSGREFGQYF. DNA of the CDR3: TGTGCCAGCAGCTTAGTGTCTTCCGGGCGGGAATTCGGGCAGTACTTC. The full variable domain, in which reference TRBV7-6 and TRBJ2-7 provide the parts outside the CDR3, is GAGVSQSPRYKVTKRGQDVALRCDPISGHVSLYWYRQALGQGPEFLTYFNYEAQQDKSGLPNDRFSAERPEGSISTLTIQRTEQRDSAMYRCASSLVSSGREFGQYFGPGTRLTVT.